This T cell receptor (beta chain) was sequenced in a study of T cell changes during pregnancy in multiple sclerosis. The CDR3 sequence is 15 residues long. Deletions cut 0 bases from V and 4 bases from J, with 13 bases between. In germline, CDR1 is SGHDT, CDR2 YYEEEE. Libraries were prepared by immunoSEQ multiplex PCR; TCRdb keeps only in-frame clonotypes and omits some of them. The sample consists of roughly 89,000 clones, approximately 95% of them appearing once. The source was peripheral blood, collected after pregnancy. This receptor was obtained from a female donor in good health, enrolled as a control in a pregnancy study. The chain joins TRBV5-6 to TRBJ1-2, with TRBD1 as a possible D gene (6 bases). As DNA, the CDR3 is TGTGCCAGCAGCTTGGGGGACAAATCCCCCTATGGCTACACCTTC. Residues: CASSLGDKSPYGYTF.